This T cell receptor (beta chain) is from a study of early T cells in non-severe SARS-CoV-2 infection (dated by TCRdb to the early 2020s). About the investigation overall: Because TCR sequencing relied on bulk RNA taken from unsorted whole blood, pairing of alpha and beta chains was not possible. Beyond this particular receptor, the publication reports: Matching against VDJdb was skewed toward anti-spike CD8 responses, likely underestimated virus-specific expansions, and missed private and CD4 specificities.

Libraries were prepared through 5' RACE. The sequencer listed for this sample is NextSeq 500. To correct for sequencing error and PCR bias, the TCR library protocol tagged individual cDNA molecules with unique molecular identifiers. TCR alpha and beta chains were both sequenced, and the abundances of alpha and beta sequences in each sample were closely correlated with each other. The paper's data handling went like this. Decombinator V4 was used to annotate TCR sequences for V gene, J gene and CDR3. TCRs were defined as expanded if a significant change between any two time points was detected under a Poisson model with p below 0.0001. Abundances of TCRs were expressed as counts per million after normalisation to the total number of TCRs sequenced in each sample. MAIT TCRs were defined by TRAV1-2 paired with TRAJ12, TRAJ20 or TRAJ33, and iNKT TCRs by TRAV10 paired with TRAJ18. VDJdb, accessed 1 November 2021, was searched for CMV, EBV and SARS-CoV-2 annotated TCRs, with TCRs annotated for multiple antigens excluded. Through fastp at Q25 and MiXCR, TCRdb rebuilt clones from the public reads, retaining in-frame beta chains. All rows with the same CDR3 protein become a single entry with the most common DNA and genes. These V and J calls derive from TCRdb rather than the authors' analysis. Counted in this sample were around 35,000 distinct CDR3 sequences; around 5.8% of them appeared once. Clones ranked in the top ten supply approximately 5% of the sample.

Trimming takes 1 base from V and 4 bases from J, and the germline ends sit 13 bases apart. The germline V gene sets CDR1 to SGHVS and CDR2 to FNYEAQ. Reading from cysteine to phenylalanine, the CDR3 counts 15 amino acids. Here the CDR3 DNA is all that survives: 45 bases in frame from base 1. A case-control design nested within a healthcare worker cohort in London, UK, was used, with weekly nasopharyngeal swab PCR tests and blood sampling performed. Healthcare workers were recruited during the week of the UK lockdown, between 23 and 31 March 2020, and followed weekly for up to 16 weeks. This clonotype was counted many times. The antigen it recognizes is unknown. No clone much larger than this one lies a single base away; base qualities are absent.

The chain uses TRBV7-6 and TRBJ1-2; D gene: possibly TRBD1, on 5 matching bases. The sequenced sample consisted of whole blood. The receptor was derived from an adult who was a healthcare worker with PCR-confirmed SARS-CoV-2 infection or an uninfected control (not recorded which). The CDR3 is CASSLGGPTSYGYTF. The DNA sequence follows: TGTGCCAGCAGCTTAGGGGGACCCACAAGCTATGGCTACACCTTC. Supplemented by the reference TRBV7-6 and TRBJ1-2 proteins around the CDR3, the complete variable domain is GAGVSQSPRYKVTKRGQDVALRCDPISGHVSLYWYRQALGQGPEFLTYFNYEAQQDKSGLPNDRFSAERPEGSISTLTIQRTEQRDSAMYRCASSLGGPTSYGYTFGSGTRLTVV.